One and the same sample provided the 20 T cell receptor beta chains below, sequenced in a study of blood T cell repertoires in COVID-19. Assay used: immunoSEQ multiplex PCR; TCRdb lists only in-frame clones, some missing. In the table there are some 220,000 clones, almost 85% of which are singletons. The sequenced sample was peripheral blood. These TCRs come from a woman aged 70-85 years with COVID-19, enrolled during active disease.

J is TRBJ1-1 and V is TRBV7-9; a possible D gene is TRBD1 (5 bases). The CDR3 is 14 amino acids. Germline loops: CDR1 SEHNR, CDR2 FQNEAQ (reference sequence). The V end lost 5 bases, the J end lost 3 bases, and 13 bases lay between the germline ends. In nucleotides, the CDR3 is TGTGCCAGCAGCCGCCGGGACTCCTACACTGAAGCTTTCTTT. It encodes CASSRRDSYTEAFF.

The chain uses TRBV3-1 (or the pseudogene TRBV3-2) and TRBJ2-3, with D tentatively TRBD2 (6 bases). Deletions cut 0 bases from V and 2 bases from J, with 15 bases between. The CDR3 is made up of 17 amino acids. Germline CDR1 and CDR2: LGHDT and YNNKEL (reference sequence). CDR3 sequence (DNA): TGTGCCAGCAGCCAAGAGAGGTTGGGACTGTACACAGATACGCAGTATTTT. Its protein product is CASSQERLGLYTDTQYF.

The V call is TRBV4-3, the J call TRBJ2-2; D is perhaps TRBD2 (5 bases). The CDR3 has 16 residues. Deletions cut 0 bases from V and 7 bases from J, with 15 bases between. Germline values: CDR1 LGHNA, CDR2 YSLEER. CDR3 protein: CASSQDARGPLGELFF. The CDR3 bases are TGCGCCAGCAGCCAAGATGCGAGAGGGCCCCTCGGGGAGCTGTTTTTT.

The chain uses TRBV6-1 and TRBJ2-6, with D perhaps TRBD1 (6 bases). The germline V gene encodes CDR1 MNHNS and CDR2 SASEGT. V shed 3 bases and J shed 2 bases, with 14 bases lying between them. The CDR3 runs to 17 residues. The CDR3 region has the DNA TGTGCCAGCAGTGACAGGGGCTCTCCGGCTGGGGCCAACGTCCTGACTTTC. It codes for CASSDRGSPAGANVLTF.

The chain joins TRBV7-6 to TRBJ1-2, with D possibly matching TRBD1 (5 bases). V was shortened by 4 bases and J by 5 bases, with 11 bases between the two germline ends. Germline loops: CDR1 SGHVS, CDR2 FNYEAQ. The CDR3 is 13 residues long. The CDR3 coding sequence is TGTGCCAGCAGCTACGACAGTCGATATGGCTACACCTTC. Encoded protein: CASSYDSRYGYTF.

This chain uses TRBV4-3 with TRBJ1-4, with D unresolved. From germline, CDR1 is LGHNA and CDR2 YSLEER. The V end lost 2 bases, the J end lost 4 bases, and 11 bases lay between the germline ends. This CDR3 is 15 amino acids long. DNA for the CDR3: TGCGCCAGCAGCCAAACCCAGTGGAGTAATGAAAAACTGTTTTTT. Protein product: CASSQTQWSNEKLFF.

The CDR3 protein is CASSPGLYFFTDTQYF. The CDR3 bases are TGTGCCAGCAGCCCCGGACTATATTTTTTCACAGATACGCAGTATTTT. The chain joins TRBV6-2 or TRBV6-3 to TRBJ2-3; maybe TRBD2 (6 bases). CDR1 and CDR2 from the germline V gene are MNHEY and SVGEGT. The germline V and J ends were trimmed by 6 bases and 2 bases, with 18 bases remaining between them. This CDR3 is 16 amino acids long.

The CDR3 sequence: CASSVGQYLNTEAFF. CDR3 DNA sequence: TGTGCCAGCAGCGTAGGACAGTACCTGAACACTGAAGCTTTCTTT. The genes are TRBV9 and TRBJ1-1, with D possibly being TRBD1 (5 bases). Germline V CDR1 and CDR2: SGDLS, YYNGEE. The V end lost 0 bases, the J end lost 0 bases, and 9 bases lay between the germline ends. The CDR3 has 15 residues.

CDR3 nucleotide sequence: TGTGCCAGCAGCTTAGTTAGCGGGGGCTACCAAGAGACCCAGTACTTC. This sequence encodes CASSLVSGGYQETQYF. The rearrangement links TRBV11-3 to TRBJ2-5; 9 nucleotides agree with TRBD2. Germline CDR1 reads SGHNT; CDR2 reads YENEEA. This CDR3 spans 16 amino acids. Germline trimming cut 1 base from V and 0 bases from J; bases unmatched to any gene: 3.

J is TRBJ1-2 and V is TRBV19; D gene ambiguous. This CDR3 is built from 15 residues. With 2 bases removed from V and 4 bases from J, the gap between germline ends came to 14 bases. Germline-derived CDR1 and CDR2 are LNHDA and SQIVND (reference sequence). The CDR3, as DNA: TGTGCCAGTAGTATACTTCCAGGCAGCTTCTATGGCTACACCTTC. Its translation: CASSILPGSFYGYTF. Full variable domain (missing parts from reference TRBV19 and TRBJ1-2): DGGITQSPKYLFRKEGQNVTLSCEQNLNHDAMYWYRQDPGQGLRLIYYSQIVNDFQKGDIAEGYSVSREKKESFPLTVTSAQKNPTAFYLCASSILPGSFYGYTFGSGTRLTVV.

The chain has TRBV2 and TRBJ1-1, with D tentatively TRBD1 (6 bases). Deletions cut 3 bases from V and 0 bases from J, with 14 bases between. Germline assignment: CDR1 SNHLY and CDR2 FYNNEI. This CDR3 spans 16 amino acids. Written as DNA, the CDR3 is TGTGCCAGCAGTGAGGGGGCAAGGGTAATGAACACTGAAGCTTTCTTT. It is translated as CASSEGARVMNTEAFF.

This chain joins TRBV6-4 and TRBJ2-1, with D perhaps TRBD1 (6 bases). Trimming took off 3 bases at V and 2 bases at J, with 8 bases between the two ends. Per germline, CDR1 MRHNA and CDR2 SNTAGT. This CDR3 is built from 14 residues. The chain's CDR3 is CASSEQGAYNEQFF. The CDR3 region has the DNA TGTGCCAGCAGTGAACAGGGTGCCTACAATGAGCAGTTCTTC.

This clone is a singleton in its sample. CDR3 sequence (DNA): TGCGCCAGCAGCTGGAGACTAGCGGGAGCGCACAATGAGCAGTTCTTC. This gives the protein CASSWRLAGAHNEQFF. This chain links TRBV5-1 with TRBJ2-1; 12 bases match TRBD2. The trim removed 3 bases at V and 5 bases at J, leaving 6 bases unmatched. The CDR3 loop spans 16 amino acids. The germline gives CDR1 SGHRS, CDR2 YFSETQ.

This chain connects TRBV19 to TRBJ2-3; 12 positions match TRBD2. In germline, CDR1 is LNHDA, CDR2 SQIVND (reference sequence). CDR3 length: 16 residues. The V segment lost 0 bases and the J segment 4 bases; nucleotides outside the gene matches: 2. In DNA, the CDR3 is TGTGCCAGTAGTATAGATAGGACTAGCGGGGCAGATACGCAGTATTTT. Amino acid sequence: CASSIDRTSGADTQYF.

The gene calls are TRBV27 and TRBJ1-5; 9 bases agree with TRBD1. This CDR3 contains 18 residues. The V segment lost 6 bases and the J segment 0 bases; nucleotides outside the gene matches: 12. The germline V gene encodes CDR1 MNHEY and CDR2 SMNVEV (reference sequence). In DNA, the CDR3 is TGTGCCAGCAGACTTACAGGGGGCGGGATCCTTAGCAATCAGCCCCAGCATTTT. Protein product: CASRLTGGGILSNQPQHF.

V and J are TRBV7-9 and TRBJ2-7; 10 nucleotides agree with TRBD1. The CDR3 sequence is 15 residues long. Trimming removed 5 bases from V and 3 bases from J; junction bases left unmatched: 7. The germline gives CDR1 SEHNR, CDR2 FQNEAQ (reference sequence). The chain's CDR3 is CASSLQGTGDYEQYF. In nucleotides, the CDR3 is TGTGCCAGCAGCCTTCAAGGGACAGGGGACTACGAGCAGTACTTC.

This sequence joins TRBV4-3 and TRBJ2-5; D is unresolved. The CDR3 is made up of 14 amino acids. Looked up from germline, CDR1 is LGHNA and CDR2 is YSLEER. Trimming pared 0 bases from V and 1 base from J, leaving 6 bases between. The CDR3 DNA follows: TGCGCCAGCAGCCAAGATCTGTTCCAAGAGACCCAGTACTTC. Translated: CASSQDLFQETQYF.

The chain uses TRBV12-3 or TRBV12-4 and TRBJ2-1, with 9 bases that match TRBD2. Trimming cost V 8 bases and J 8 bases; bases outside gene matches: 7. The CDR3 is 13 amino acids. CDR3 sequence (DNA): TGTGCCAGCGTTAGCGGGAGTAACGATGAGCAGTTCTTC. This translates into CASVSGSNDEQFF.

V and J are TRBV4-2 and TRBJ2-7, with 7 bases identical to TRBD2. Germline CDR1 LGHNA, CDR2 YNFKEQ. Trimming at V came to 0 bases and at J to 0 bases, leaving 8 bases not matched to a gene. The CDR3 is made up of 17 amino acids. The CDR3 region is CASSQDLRDYSSYEQYF. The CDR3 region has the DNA TGTGCCAGCAGCCAAGACCTCCGGGACTATAGCTCCTACGAGCAGTACTTC.

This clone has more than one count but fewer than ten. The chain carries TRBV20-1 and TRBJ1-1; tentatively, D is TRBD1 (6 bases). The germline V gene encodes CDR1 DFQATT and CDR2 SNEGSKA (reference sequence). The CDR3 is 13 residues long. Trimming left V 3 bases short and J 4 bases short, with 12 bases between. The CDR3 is CSASGQSITEAFF. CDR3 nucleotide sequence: TGCAGTGCTAGTGGACAGTCAATCACTGAAGCTTTCTTT.